The 23 T cell receptor beta chains below all came from one sample that was sequenced in a study of T cells after posttransplantation cyclophosphamide (TCRdb year 2016). Library creation used the immunoSEQ multiplex PCR assay. TCRdb provides this immuneACCESS table in a form limited to in-frame rearrangements. Some clones are lacking; in checked studies, under half of them reflect an unresolved V gene, and why the rest are absent is not known. The table shows about 38,000 clones here, with no singletons. About 2.3% of the sample goes to the ten largest clones. The source material was PBMCs. The receptors here all came from a man aged 50-59 years in good health, CMV-negative, and a related stem cell transplant donor.

Ten or more counts support this clone. The chain combines TRBV7-7 with TRBJ2-3; TRBD2 might be the D (6 bases). Trimming stripped 5 bases from V and 5 bases from J, with 14 bases between. The CDR3 totals 14 residues. CDR1 is SSHAT and CDR2 is FNYEAQ in the germline V gene (reference sequence). The chain's CDR3 is CASSRSGVGDTQYF. The CDR3 DNA is TGTGCCAGCAGCCGGTCGGGGGTGGGAGATACGCAGTATTTT. The whole variable domain, filled in from reference TRBV7-7 and TRBJ2-3, reads GAGVSQSPRYKVTKRGQDVTLRCDPISSHATLYWYQQALGQGPEFLTYFNYEAQPDKSGLPSDRFSAERPEGSISTLTIQRTEQRDSAMYRCASSRSGVGDTQYFGPGTRLTVL.

V gene TRBV11-2 combines with J gene TRBJ2-1, with D perhaps TRBD2 (6 bases). The V gene lost 2 bases and the J gene lost 4 bases, with 9 bases spanning the gap. Germline loops: CDR1 SGHAT, CDR2 FQNNGV. The CDR3 spans 14 residues. This chain's CDR3 is CASSLWGLYNEQFF. CDR3 nucleotides: TGTGCCAGCAGCTTATGGGGACTTTACAATGAGCAGTTCTTC.

Many counts were recorded for this clone. V gene TRBV5-1 combines with J gene TRBJ1-1; D is unresolved. Germline V lookup: CDR1 SGHRS, CDR2 YFSETQ. With 2 bases removed from V and 1 base from J, the gap between germline ends came to 15 bases. This CDR3 region has 16 residues. The CDR3 reads CASSFFGDTANTEAFF. CDR3 DNA sequence: TGCGCCAGCAGCTTTTTCGGGGATACCGCGAACACTGAAGCTTTCTTT.

This clone came up many times. The genes are TRBV27 and TRBJ2-7, with D perhaps TRBD1 (6 bases). This CDR3 is 14 amino acids long. CDR1 MNHEY and CDR2 SMNVEV come from the germline V gene (reference sequence). Trimming stripped 5 bases from V and 6 bases from J, with 17 bases between. In DNA form, the CDR3 reads TGTGCCAGCAGTAACAGGGTGAAAAGTCTCGAGCAGTACTTC. Amino acids: CASSNRVKSLEQYF.

Ten or more counts support this clone. The CDR3 loop is CASTNGQTYEQYF. In nucleotides, the CDR3 is TGTGCCAGTACCAACGGACAGACCTACGAGCAGTACTTC. The J gene is TRBJ2-7, the V gene TRBV19; D possibly corresponds to TRBD1 (6 bases). The CDR3 is 13 amino acids. Trimming took off 7 bases at V and 2 bases at J, with 12 bases between the two ends. Germline V gene lookup returns CDR1 LNHDA and CDR2 SQIVND (reference sequence).

This clone was picked up many times. The J gene is TRBJ2-3, the V gene TRBV29-1; TRBD2 aligns across 16 bases. The trim removed 5 bases at V and 2 bases at J, leaving 10 bases unmatched. This CDR3 comprises 18 residues. Germline V gene lookup returns CDR1 SQVTM and CDR2 ANQGSEA. The CDR3 sequence: CSVFGTSGRAVNTDTQYF. As DNA, the CDR3 is TGCAGCGTTTTTGGGACTAGCGGGAGGGCCGTGAACACAGATACGCAGTATTTT.

This clone came up many times. The same CDR3 also results from other DNA sequences found in this sample. The J gene is TRBJ2-7, the V gene TRBV28, with 9 positions matching TRBD1. The germline V gene has CDR1 MDHEN and CDR2 SYDVKM. Trimming removed 5 bases from V and 1 base from J; junction bases left unmatched: 6. The length of the CDR3 is 15 residues. The CDR3 DNA sequence: TGTGCCAGCAGTCCCGGGACAGGGATTTCCTACGAGCAGTACTTC. This encodes CASSPGTGISYEQYF.

Only a few counts were recorded for this clone. V usage is TRBV4-3 and J usage is TRBJ2-3; 7 bases align to TRBD1. Germline CDR1 reads LGHNA; CDR2 reads YSLEER. This CDR3 region has 17 residues. Trimming cost V 1 base and J 0 bases; bases outside gene matches: 7. Here the CDR3 reads CASSQGARGLSTDTQYF. DNA for the CDR3: TGCGCCAGCAGCCAAGGGGCCAGGGGGTTAAGCACAGATACGCAGTATTTT.

This clone was recorded many times. CDR3 region: CASSRGGVLSTEAFF. The DNA for the CDR3 is TGTGCCAGCAGCCGAGGGGGAGTTTTAAGCACTGAAGCTTTCTTT. V and J are TRBV7-2 and TRBJ1-1, with D perhaps TRBD1 (6 bases). V shed 5 bases and J shed 4 bases, with 17 bases lying between them. The length of the CDR3 is 15 residues. Germline CDR1 reads SGHTA; CDR2 reads FQGNSA.

This clone was detected a few times. This sequence joins TRBV27 and TRBJ2-5; 7 nucleotides line up with TRBD1. The better agreement between TRBJ2-7 and the DNA end casts doubt on the J call. There are 14 residues in the CDR3. CDR1 and CDR2 (germline): MNHEY, SMNVEV (reference sequence). CDR3 amino acids: CASSLQGVNYEQYF. The CDR3 DNA is TGTGCCAGCAGTTTACAGGGGGTTAACTACGAGCAGTACTTC.

In this sample, this clone turned up many times. The chain is built from TRBV28 and TRBJ1-1; D remains unclear. Germline-derived CDR1 and CDR2 are MDHEN and SYDVKM. V was trimmed by 2 bases and J by 4 bases, leaving 8 bases between them. The CDR3 runs to 13 residues. CDR3 residues: CASSLEVGTEAFF. CDR3 sequence (DNA): TGTGCCAGCAGTTTAGAGGTAGGCACTGAAGCTTTCTTT. The full variable domain, with the rest looked up from reference TRBV28 and TRBJ1-1, is DVKVTQSSRYLVKRTGEKVFLECVQDMDHENMFWYRQDPGLGLRLIYFSYDVKMKEKGDIPEGYSVSREKKERFSLILESASTNQTSMYLCASSLEVGTEAFFGQGTRLTVV.

This clone has ten or more counts. J is TRBJ1-6 and V is TRBV7-2, with 7 nucleotides matching TRBD1. The CDR3 length is 14 residues. V was clipped by 5 bases and J by 11 bases; unmatched bases: 9. Germline V lookup: CDR1 SGHTA, CDR2 FQGNSA. The DNA of the CDR3 is TGTGCCAGCAGCGGATACAGGGGTGAGCCACCCCTCCACTTT. This gives the protein CASSGYRGEPPLHF.

This clone was found many times. V and J are TRBV11-2 and TRBJ2-5, with D unclear. This CDR3 is 14 amino acids long. V lost 4 bases to trimming and J lost 3 bases, with 12 bases between them. Germline-derived CDR1 and CDR2 are SGHAT and FQNNGV. CDR3 region: CASSSRSLEETQYF. The CDR3 bases are TGTGCCAGCAGCTCGCGCTCGTTGGAAGAGACCCAGTACTTC.

The table lists this clone with many counts. The chain couples TRBV5-6 to TRBJ1-2, with D hard to call. V was cut by 1 base and J by 12 bases, with 10 bases left in between. Germline assignment: CDR1 SGHDT and CDR2 YYEEEE. The CDR3 consists of 11 residues. The CDR3 spells CASSLFGQDTF. The CDR3 nucleotides read TGTGCCAGCAGCTTGTTCGGCCAGGACACCTTC.

This clone was seen repeatedly, ten times or more. The rearrangement joins TRBV19 to TRBJ1-5, with D possibly being TRBD1 (6 bases). Trimming cost V 6 bases and J 2 bases, with 17 bases left between them. The CDR3 contains 16 residues. From germline, CDR1 is LNHDA and CDR2 SQIVND (reference sequence). CDR3 protein: CASSTRLPGGNQPQHF. The DNA for the CDR3 is TGTGCCAGTAGCACCCGCCTCCCAGGGGGCAATCAGCCCCAGCATTTT.

Many counts were recorded for this clone. This rearrangement joins TRBV4-1 to TRBJ1-5; 8 bases match TRBD1. Looked up from germline, CDR1 is MGHRA and CDR2 is YSYEKL. The junction had 7 bases not matched to a gene; V was cut back by 0 bases and J by 6 bases. The CDR3 has 16 amino acids. The CDR3 DNA reads TGCGCCAGCAGCCAAGAGGGCAGGGGGCGTCCTCAGCCCCAGCATTTT. Translated, it gives CASSQEGRGRPQPQHF.

This clone was seen many times. V and J are TRBV5-3 and TRBJ2-7; 14 bases align to TRBD2. TRBV5-3 is assigned to the ORF class and has an uncertain function. Trimming cost V 3 bases and J 7 bases; bases outside gene matches: 6. The CDR3 has 15 residues. The CDR3 protein is CARSSTSGRAPEQYF. The CDR3 DNA reads as TGTGCCAGAAGCTCGACTAGCGGGAGGGCCCCAGAGCAGTACTTC.

This clone was observed many times. The chain recombines TRBV5-1 with TRBJ1-2; 8 nucleotides agree with TRBD1. Losses at the gene ends were 2 bases for V and 2 bases for J; bases not matched to a gene: 8. This CDR3 is 16 amino acids long. Germline CDR1 and CDR2: SGHRS and YFSETQ. CDR3 in amino acids: CASSFHTGGTNYGYTF. In DNA form, the CDR3 reads TGCGCCAGCAGCTTTCACACAGGGGGTACAAACTATGGCTACACCTTC.

This clone was counted at least ten times. This chain connects TRBV6-5 to TRBJ1-6, with 10 nucleotides matching TRBD1. This CDR3 region has 13 residues. The germline V gene has CDR1 MNHEY and CDR2 SVGAGI. V was clipped by 6 bases and J by 9 bases; unmatched bases: 2. The CDR3 bases are TGTGCCAGCAGGACAGGGGGCACTTCACCCCTCCACTTT. This gives the protein CASRTGGTSPLHF.

In this sample, this clone turned up many times. V usage is TRBV28 and J usage is TRBJ1-1; 8 positions agree with TRBD1. The CDR3 extends over 15 amino acids. Germline CDR1 is MDHEN and CDR2 is SYDVKM. V gave up 8 bases and J gave up 5 bases; unmatched junction bases: 13. CDR3 residues: CASGFPDRERTEAFF. The DNA for the CDR3 is TGTGCCAGCGGCTTTCCGGACAGGGAGAGAACTGAAGCTTTCTTT.

The J gene is TRBJ1-1, the V gene TRBV9; 11 bases align to TRBD1. CDR1 is SGDLS and CDR2 is YYNGEE in the germline V gene. This CDR3 contains 13 residues. With V trimmed by 4 bases and J by 11 bases, 7 bases remained unmatched. The DNA for the CDR3 is TGTGCCAGCAGCTCGGGACAGGGGGGAACCGCTTTCTTT. It codes for CASSSGQGGTAFF.

This clone was seen only a few times. This chain links TRBV9 with TRBJ2-5; 8 bases align to TRBD2. Losses at the gene ends were 4 bases for V and 4 bases for J; bases not matched to a gene: 9. CDR1 SGDLS and CDR2 YYNGEE come from the germline V gene. This CDR3 region has 15 residues. In DNA, the CDR3 is TGTGCCAGCAGCCTTAGCGGGACGCCCCCAGAGACCCAGTACTTC. This codes for CASSLSGTPPETQYF. Using reference TRBV9 and TRBJ2-5 for the parts outside the CDR3, the full variable domain is DSGVTQTPKHLITATGQRVTLRCSPRSGDLSVYWYQQSLDQGLQFLIQYYNGEERAKGNILERFSAQQFPDLHSELNLSSLELGDSALYFCASSLSGTPPETQYFGPGTRLLVL.

In its sample, this clone was seen many times. The rearrangement links TRBV4-3 to TRBJ2-6; D unresolved. The CDR3 has 16 residues. The germline V gene encodes CDR1 LGHNA and CDR2 YSLEER. Trimming stripped 0 bases from V and 2 bases from J, with 8 bases between. CDR3 nucleotides: TGCGCCAGCAGCCAAGATTCGTCCCCTGGGGCCAACGTCCTGACTTTC. It translates to CASSQDSSPGANVLTF.